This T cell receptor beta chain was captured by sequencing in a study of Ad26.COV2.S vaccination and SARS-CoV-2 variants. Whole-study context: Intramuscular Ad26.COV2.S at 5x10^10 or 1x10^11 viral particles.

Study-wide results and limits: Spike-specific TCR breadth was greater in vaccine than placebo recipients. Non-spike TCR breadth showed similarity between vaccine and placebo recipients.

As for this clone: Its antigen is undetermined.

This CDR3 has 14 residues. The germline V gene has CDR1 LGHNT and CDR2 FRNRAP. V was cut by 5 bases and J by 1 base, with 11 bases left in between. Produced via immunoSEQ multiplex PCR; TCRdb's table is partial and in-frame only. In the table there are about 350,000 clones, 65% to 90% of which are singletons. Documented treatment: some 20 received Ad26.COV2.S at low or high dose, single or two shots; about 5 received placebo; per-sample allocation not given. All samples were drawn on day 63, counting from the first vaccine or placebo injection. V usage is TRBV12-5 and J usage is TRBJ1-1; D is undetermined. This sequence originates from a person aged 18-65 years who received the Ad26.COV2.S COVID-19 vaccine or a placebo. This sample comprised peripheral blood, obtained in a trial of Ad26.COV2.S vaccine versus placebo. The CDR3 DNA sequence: TGTGCTAGTGGTACTTCCTCGGGGAACACTGAAGCTTTCTTT. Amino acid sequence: CASGTSSGNTEAFF.